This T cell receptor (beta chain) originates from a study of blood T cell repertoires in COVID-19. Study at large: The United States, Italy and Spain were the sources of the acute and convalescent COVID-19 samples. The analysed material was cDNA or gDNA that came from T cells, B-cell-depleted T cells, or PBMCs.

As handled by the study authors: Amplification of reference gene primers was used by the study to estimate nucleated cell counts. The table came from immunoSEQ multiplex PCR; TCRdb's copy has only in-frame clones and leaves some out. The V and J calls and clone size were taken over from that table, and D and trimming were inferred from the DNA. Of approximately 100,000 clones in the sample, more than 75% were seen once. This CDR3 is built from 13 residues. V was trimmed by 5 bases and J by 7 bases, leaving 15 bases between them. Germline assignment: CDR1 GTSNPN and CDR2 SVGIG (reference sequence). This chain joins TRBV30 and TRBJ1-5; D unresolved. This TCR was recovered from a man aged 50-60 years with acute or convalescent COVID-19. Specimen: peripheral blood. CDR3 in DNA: TGTGCCTGGGGACTAGGTTTAGAACAGCCCCAGCATTTT. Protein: CAWGLGLEQPQHF.